Here is one T cell receptor (beta chain) with its context. This CDR3 has 13 residues. Germline values: CDR1 SGHKS, CDR2 YYEKEE (reference sequence). V lost 0 bases and J 7 bases, leaving 10 bases between the germline ends. Buffy coats from healthy blood donors served as controls. The record originates from a study of STAT5B mutations in CD4+ large granular lymphocyte leukemia. Only in-frame clones appear in the TCRdb table, and some are missing; sequencing was by immunoSEQ multiplex PCR. The sample carries tens of thousands of clones, approximately 80% recorded once. The sample comprised CD4+ T cells from blood buffy coats. The rearrangement uses TRBV5-5 and TRBJ1-1, with D tentatively TRBD1 (5 bases). The TCR originated in a human donor in good health. CDR3 sequence: CASSLDRTIEAFF. In DNA, the CDR3 is TGTGCCAGCAGCTTGGACAGGACAATTGAAGCTTTCTTT.